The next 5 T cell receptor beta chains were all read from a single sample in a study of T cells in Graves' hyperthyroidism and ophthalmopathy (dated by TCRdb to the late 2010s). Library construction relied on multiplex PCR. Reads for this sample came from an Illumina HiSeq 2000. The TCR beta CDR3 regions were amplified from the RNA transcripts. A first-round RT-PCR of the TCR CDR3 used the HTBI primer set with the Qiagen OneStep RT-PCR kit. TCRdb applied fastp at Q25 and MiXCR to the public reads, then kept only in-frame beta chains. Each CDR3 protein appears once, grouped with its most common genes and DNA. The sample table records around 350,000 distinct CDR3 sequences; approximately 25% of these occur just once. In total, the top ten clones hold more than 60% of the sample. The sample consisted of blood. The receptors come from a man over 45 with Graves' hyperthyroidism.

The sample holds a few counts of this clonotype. CDR3 nucleotide sequence: TGTGCCACCAGACATAGCAATCAGCCCCAGCATTTT. Protein sequence: CATRHSNQPQHF. The chain has TRBV24-1 and TRBJ1-5, with D unclear. CDR3 size: 12 residues. V was pared by 7 bases and J by 0 bases, with 3 bases between. CDR1 KGHDR and CDR2 SFDVKD come from the germline V gene.

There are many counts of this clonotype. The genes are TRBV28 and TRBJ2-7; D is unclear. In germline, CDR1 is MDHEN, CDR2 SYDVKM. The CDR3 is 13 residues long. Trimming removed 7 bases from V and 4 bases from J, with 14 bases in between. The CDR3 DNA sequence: TGTGCCAGCACCTCCCAGGAGCCTTACGAGCAGTACTTC. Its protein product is CASTSQEPYEQYF. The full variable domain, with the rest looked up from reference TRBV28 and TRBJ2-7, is DVKVTQSSRYLVKRTGEKVFLECVQDMDHENMFWYRQDPGLGLRLIYFSYDVKMKEKGDIPEGYSVSREKKERFSLILESASTNQTSMYLCASTSQEPYEQYFGPGTRLTVT.

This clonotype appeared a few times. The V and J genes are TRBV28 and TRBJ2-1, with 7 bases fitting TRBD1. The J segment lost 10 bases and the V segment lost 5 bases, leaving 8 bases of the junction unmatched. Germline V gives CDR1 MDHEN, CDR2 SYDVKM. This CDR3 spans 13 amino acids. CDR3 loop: CASSEGAGPEQFF. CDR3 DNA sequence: TGTGCCAGCAGTGAGGGGGCCGGGCCCGAGCAGTTCTTC.

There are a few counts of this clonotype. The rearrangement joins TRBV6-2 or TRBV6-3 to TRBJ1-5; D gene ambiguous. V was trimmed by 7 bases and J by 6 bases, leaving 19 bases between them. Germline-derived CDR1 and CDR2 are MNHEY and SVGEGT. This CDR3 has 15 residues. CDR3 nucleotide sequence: TGTGCCAGCACCGACGGGAGGGTTTCCGGTCAGCCCCAGCATTTT. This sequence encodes CASTDGRVSGQPQHF.

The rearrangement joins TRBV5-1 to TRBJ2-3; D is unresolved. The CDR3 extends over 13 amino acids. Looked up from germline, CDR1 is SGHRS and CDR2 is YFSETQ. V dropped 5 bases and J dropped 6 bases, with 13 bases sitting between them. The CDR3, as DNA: TGCGCCAGCAGAATGGGGTCCACTGATACGCAGTATTTT. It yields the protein CASRMGSTDTQYF.